These 30 T cell receptor beta chains were all obtained from the same sample, sequenced in a study of blood T cell repertoires in COVID-19 (dated by TCRdb to 2018 to 2021). Library preparation employed the immunoSEQ multiplex PCR assay. TCRdb stores this immuneACCESS table with in-frame sequences only. Part of the clones is absent; in the studies checked, under half of the shortfall reflects unresolved V genes, and no reason is known for the rest. This sample holds under 250,000 clones; about 86% were observed only once. Roughly 2.9% of the sample is taken by the ten largest. The sequenced material came from peripheral blood. These receptor sequences come from a man aged 45-65 years with active or convalescent COVID-19.

This clone is a singleton in its sample. This chain links TRBV7-2 with TRBJ1-6, with D tentatively TRBD1 (6 bases). Germline-derived CDR1 and CDR2 are SGHTA and FQGNSA. The length of the CDR3 is 16 residues. The V end was cut by 4 bases, the J end by 8 bases, with 18 bases between. The CDR3 sequence is CASSWGGAAPYSPLHF. Here the CDR3 DNA reads TGTGCCAGCAGCTGGGGGGGGGCAGCTCCATATTCACCCCTCCACTTT.

The chain combines TRBV3-1 (or the pseudogene TRBV3-2) with TRBJ2-4; perhaps TRBD2 as D (6 bases). This CDR3 spans 13 amino acids. Germline loops: CDR1 LGHDT, CDR2 YNNKEL (reference sequence). V was cut by 6 bases and J by 8 bases, with 14 bases left in between. The CDR3 DNA sequence: TGTGCCAGCAGGGCGGGGAAGAGTGACATTCAGTACTTC. As protein: CASRAGKSDIQYF.

This clone was seen a few times. The rearrangement links TRBV27 to TRBJ2-2; 7 nucleotides match TRBD1. In germline, CDR1 is MNHEY, CDR2 SMNVEV (reference sequence). The CDR3 extends over 16 amino acids. V shed 4 bases, J shed 6 bases, and the junction held 11 bases outside the gene matches. The CDR3: CASSSPRTGGSGELFF. The CDR3 DNA sequence: TGTGCCAGCAGTTCCCCCCGGACAGGTGGTTCCGGGGAGCTGTTTTTT.

The chain uses TRBV10-3 and TRBJ2-5, with 8 bases that match TRBD1. The germline V gene has CDR1 ENHRY and CDR2 SYGVKD. V shed 2 bases, J shed 1 base, and the junction held 6 bases outside the gene matches. The CDR3 runs 16 residues. The chain's CDR3 is CAISEPGQVIQETQYF. For the CDR3, the DNA is TGTGCCATCAGTGAGCCGGGACAGGTTATCCAAGAGACCCAGTACTTC.

J is TRBJ1-1 and V is TRBV28; D is possibly TRBD1 (6 bases). The CDR3 length is 16 residues. From germline, CDR1 is MDHEN and CDR2 SYDVKM. V was clipped by 6 bases and J by 1 base, with 18 bases between them. CDR3 DNA: TGTGCCAGCAGCTTAACAGGGACGTGGGCGAACACTGAAGCTTTCTTT. It encodes CASSLTGTWANTEAFF.

The chain recombines TRBV10-3 with TRBJ1-6; 7 bases match TRBD1. J gave up 8 bases and V 5 bases, and 6 bases lay outside the gene matches. CDR1 and CDR2 (germline): ENHRY, SYGVKD. There are 14 residues in the CDR3. The CDR3 coding sequence is TGTGCCATCAGTCTCCAGGGGGGAGATTCACCCCTCCACTTT. Its protein product is CAISLQGGDSPLHF.

The V gene is TRBV5-1, the J gene TRBJ2-7, with TRBD2 matching over 11 bases. V was pared by 0 bases and J by 4 bases, with 9 bases of the junction left unmatched. Germline-derived CDR1 and CDR2 are SGHRS and YFSETQ. The length of the CDR3 is 17 residues. CDR3 amino acids: CASSLVVTSGRLYEQYF. The CDR3 DNA is TGCGCCAGCAGCTTGGTTGTCACTAGCGGGAGACTTTACGAGCAGTACTTC.

The chain joins TRBV3-1 (or the pseudogene TRBV3-2) to TRBJ2-1; TRBD2 might be the D (5 bases). Deletions cut 4 bases from V and 6 bases from J, with 10 bases between. There are 13 residues in the CDR3. Germline loops: CDR1 LGHDT, CDR2 YNNKEL (reference sequence). CDR3 coding DNA: TGTGCCAGCAGCCGAGGGAACCTCAATGAGCAGTTCTTC. Protein: CASSRGNLNEQFF.

The chain couples TRBV11-2 to TRBJ1-2, with TRBD1 as a possible D gene (6 bases). V gave up 5 bases and J gave up 3 bases, with 22 bases separating them. The CDR3 loop spans 17 amino acids. The germline CDR1 and CDR2 sequences are SGHAT and FQNNGV. The CDR3 DNA reads as TGTGCCAGCAGCCCTTACCGTATTTTAGGGGGAGACTATGGCTACACCTTC. Translation gives CASSPYRILGGDYGYTF.

This chain connects TRBV24-1 to TRBJ2-3, with D possibly TRBD2 on 7 matching bases. Germline loops: CDR1 KGHDR, CDR2 SFDVKD. This CDR3 has 18 amino acids. V was clipped by 4 bases and J by 5 bases, with 24 bases between them. The CDR3 nucleotides read TGTGCCACCAGTGACAATTTGCACAGGGACTACCAGGGAGATACGCAGTATTTT. Its protein product is CATSDNLHRDYQGDTQYF.

The gene calls are TRBV5-8 and TRBJ1-1; D unresolved. The CDR3 is 15 amino acids. Germline V CDR1 and CDR2: SGHTS, YDEGEE. The V end lost 2 bases, the J end lost 2 bases, and 13 bases lay between the germline ends. The CDR3, as DNA: TGTGCCAGCAGCTTTTATACCGGGAGTAACACTGAAGCTTTCTTT. It yields the protein CASSFYTGSNTEAFF.

The CDR3 bases are TGTGCCAGCAGCTTCTCGGGGGGGGCCACAGATACGCAGTATTTT. Translated: CASSFSGGATDTQYF. The chain combines TRBV5-5 with TRBJ2-3; 8 bases agree with TRBD2. The J segment lost 2 bases and the V segment lost 2 bases, leaving 4 bases of the junction unmatched. The CDR3 is made up of 15 amino acids. Germline V lookup: CDR1 SGHKS, CDR2 YYEKEE (reference sequence).

This chain uses TRBV18 with TRBJ2-7, with TRBD1 identical over 10 bases. The junction had 2 bases not matched to a gene; V was cut back by 2 bases and J by 4 bases. The CDR3 is made up of 14 amino acids. Germline CDR1 and CDR2: KGHSH and LQKENI. CDR3 protein: CASSPGTGVYEQYF. In nucleotides, the CDR3 is TGTGCCAGCTCACCAGGGACAGGGGTGTACGAGCAGTACTTC.

With regard to this clone: In the same sample, other DNA sequences code for this CDR3. The chain carries TRBV9 and TRBJ1-5; D perhaps matches TRBD1 (6 bases). V dropped 3 bases and J dropped 0 bases, with 7 bases sitting between them. CDR1 SGDLS and CDR2 YYNGEE come from the germline V gene. The CDR3 spans 14 residues. Written as DNA, the CDR3 is TGTGCCAGCAGCGGAGGGGGTAGCAATCAGCCCCAGCATTTT. Amino acids: CASSGGGSNQPQHF.

The gene calls are TRBV4-3 and TRBJ2-3; 10 bases are a match to TRBD2. Germline trimming cut 4 bases from V and 6 bases from J; bases unmatched to any gene: 7. The germline V gene encodes CDR1 LGHNA and CDR2 YSLEER. The CDR3 runs 15 residues. CDR3 DNA sequence: TGCGCCAGCAGCCCCGGGACTAGCGCTCGGGATACGCAGTATTTT. This sequence encodes CASSPGTSARDTQYF.

The chain recombines TRBV9 with TRBJ1-3; the match to TRBD1 covers 8 bases. The germline V gene encodes CDR1 SGDLS and CDR2 YYNGEE. Unmatched junction bases numbered 9, after V lost 3 bases and J lost 4 bases. The CDR3 runs to 16 residues. The CDR3 protein is CASSASRGPPGNTIYF. CDR3 nucleotides: TGTGCCAGCAGCGCGTCCAGGGGGCCGCCGGGAAACACCATATATTTT.

V and J are TRBV5-8 and TRBJ2-1, with 8 bases identical to TRBD1. Unmatched junction bases numbered 11, after V lost 0 bases and J lost 9 bases. The CDR3 sequence is 16 residues long. Germline V CDR1 and CDR2: SGHTS, YDEGEE. The CDR3 spells CASSLAGQAAMGEQFF. Here the CDR3 DNA reads TGTGCCAGCAGCTTGGCGGGACAGGCTGCTATGGGTGAGCAGTTCTTC.

The rearrangement joins TRBV6-6 to TRBJ2-3; weak D call: TRBD1 (5 bases). The ends were cut back, 8 bases at V and 3 bases at J, with 6 bases in the middle. The CDR3 is made up of 11 amino acids. Germline-derived CDR1 and CDR2 are MNHNY and SVGAGI (reference sequence). This CDR3 reads CASGATDTQYF. The CDR3 region has the DNA TGTGCCAGCGGGGCAACAGATACGCAGTATTTT.

V gene TRBV10-3 combines with J gene TRBJ2-5; TRBD2 might be the D (6 bases). With 2 bases removed from V and 3 bases from J, the gap between germline ends came to 13 bases. The CDR3 has 15 amino acids. Germline V gene data show CDR1 as ENHRY and CDR2 as SYGVKD. In DNA, the CDR3 is TGTGCCATCAGTGAGGGACAACGGACTAAAGAGACCCAGTACTTC. Translating gives CAISEGQRTKETQYF.

The genes are TRBV29-1 and TRBJ2-3; TRBD1 agrees at 8 bases. V was clipped by 4 bases and J by 5 bases; unmatched bases: 2. This CDR3 region has 12 residues. CDR1 is SQVTM and CDR2 is ANQGSEA in the germline V gene. The CDR3 DNA reads TGCAGCGTTGGCAGGGGGCAAGATACGCAGTATTTT. Translation gives CSVGRGQDTQYF.

The chain uses TRBV9 and TRBJ2-5; 7 bases line up with TRBD2. Germline values: CDR1 SGDLS, CDR2 YYNGEE. The CDR3 sequence is 17 residues long. J lost 5 bases, V lost 0 bases, and 13 bases had no gene match. CDR3 sequence: CASSVGASGTSGETQYF. The CDR3 DNA reads TGTGCCAGCAGCGTAGGAGCGAGCGGGACCTCTGGGGAGACCCAGTACTTC.

This rearrangement joins TRBV24-1 to TRBJ1-1; D is uncertain. V was trimmed by 10 bases and J by 12 bases, leaving 14 bases between them. CDR1 and CDR2 from the germline V gene are KGHDR and SFDVKD. This CDR3 region has 10 residues. CDR3 sequence (DNA): TGTGCCACACAGCCCGGCAAAACTTTCTTT. This sequence encodes CATQPGKTFF.

A few counts support this clone. This chain joins TRBV4-2 and TRBJ2-6; maybe TRBD2 (6 bases). Germline lookup yields CDR1 LGHNA and CDR2 YNFKEQ. The CDR3 has 16 amino acids. The V and J ends lost 3 bases and 1 base respectively, with 10 bases between them. DNA for the CDR3: TGTGCCAGCAGCCATTTACGGGAGTCTGGGGCCAACGTCCTGACTTTC. Amino acid sequence: CASSHLRESGANVLTF.

This chain uses TRBV28 with TRBJ2-7; unclear D gene. Deletions cut 5 bases from V and 3 bases from J, with 20 bases between. Per germline, CDR1 MDHEN and CDR2 SYDVKM. CDR3 size: 16 residues. The DNA of the CDR3 is TGTGCCAGCAGTCTACTTTCCCTGCGGTACCACTACGAGCAGTACTTC. It translates to CASSLLSLRYHYEQYF.

This clone was seen more than once but under ten times. The chain is built from TRBV27 and TRBJ1-5; TRBD1 matches 7 bases. J lost 3 bases, V lost 6 bases, and 8 bases had no gene match. The CDR3 is 15 amino acids. CDR1 and CDR2 (germline): MNHEY, SMNVEV (reference sequence). In nucleotides, the CDR3 is TGTGCCAGCAGGACAGGGAGTGGCGACAATCAGCCCCAGCATTTT. This translates into CASRTGSGDNQPQHF.

The chain employs TRBV24-1 and TRBJ1-2; 9 bases match TRBD1. CDR1 and CDR2 from the germline V gene are KGHDR and SFDVKD. The CDR3 loop spans 14 amino acids. V was clipped by 9 bases and J by 8 bases; unmatched bases: 12. The DNA of the CDR3 is TGTGCCACCTGGGACAGGGAGGGTTTCGTGGGCTACACCTTC. This codes for CATWDREGFVGYTF.

V gene TRBV27 combines with J gene TRBJ2-7; D is uncertain. This CDR3 comprises 14 residues. Germline CDR1 reads MNHEY; CDR2 reads SMNVEV (reference sequence). V was trimmed by 3 bases and J by 1 base, leaving 10 bases between them. The CDR3 loop is CASSLSPHSYEQYF. CDR3 bases: TGTGCCAGCAGTTTGAGCCCCCATTCCTACGAGCAGTACTTC.

The chain uses TRBV27 and TRBJ2-7; D may be TRBD2 (5 bases). CDR1 and CDR2 (germline): MNHEY, SMNVEV (reference sequence). With 5 bases removed from V and 3 bases from J, the gap between germline ends came to 11 bases. CDR3 length: 13 amino acids. CDR3 DNA sequence: TGTGCCAGCAGTGTTGAGGGAGTCTACGAGCAGTACTTC. This codes for CASSVEGVYEQYF.

The rearrangement uses TRBV28 and TRBJ1-2; TRBD1 aligns across 8 bases. This CDR3 spans 13 amino acids. The trim removed 6 bases at V and 7 bases at J, leaving 7 bases unmatched. CDR1 is MDHEN and CDR2 is SYDVKM in the germline V gene. The CDR3 is CASRPWTGSGYTF. Here the CDR3 DNA reads TGTGCCAGCAGGCCGTGGACAGGGAGTGGCTACACCTTC.

The rearrangement uses TRBV10-2 and TRBJ1-2, with TRBD1 identical over 9 bases. V shed 7 bases, J shed 4 bases, and the junction held 10 bases outside the gene matches. CDR1 WSHSY and CDR2 SAAADI come from the germline V gene. The CDR3 runs to 15 residues. CDR3 sequence: CASTRADRGSYGYTF. CDR3 in DNA: TGCGCCAGCACTAGGGCGGACAGGGGATCCTATGGCTACACCTTC.